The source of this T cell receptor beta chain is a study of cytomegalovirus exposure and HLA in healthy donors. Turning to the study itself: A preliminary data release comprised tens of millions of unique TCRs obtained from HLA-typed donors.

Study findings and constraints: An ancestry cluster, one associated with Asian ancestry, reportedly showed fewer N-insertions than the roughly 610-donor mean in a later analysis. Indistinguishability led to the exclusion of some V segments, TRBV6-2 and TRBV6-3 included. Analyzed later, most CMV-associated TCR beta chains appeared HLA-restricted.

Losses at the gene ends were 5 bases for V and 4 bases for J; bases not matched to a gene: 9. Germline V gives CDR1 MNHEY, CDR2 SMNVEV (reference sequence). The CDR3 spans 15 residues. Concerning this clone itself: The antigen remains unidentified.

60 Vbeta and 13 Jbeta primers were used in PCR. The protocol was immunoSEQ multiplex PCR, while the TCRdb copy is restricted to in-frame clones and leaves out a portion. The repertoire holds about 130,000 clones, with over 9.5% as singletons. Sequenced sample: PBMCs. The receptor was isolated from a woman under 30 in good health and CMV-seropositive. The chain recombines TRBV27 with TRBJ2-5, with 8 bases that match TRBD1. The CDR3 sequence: CASSTLTGGRETQYF. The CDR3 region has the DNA TGTGCCAGCAGTACCCTAACAGGGGGGCGAGAGACCCAGTACTTC.